Each of the 27 T cell receptor beta chains below was sequenced from the same sample in a study of blood T cell repertoires in COVID-19. Generated by immunoSEQ multiplex PCR, the TCRdb table keeps only in-frame clones and is missing some. The sample has approximately 200,000 clones; approximately 80% are singletons. The sequenced material came from peripheral blood. These receptors were taken from an elderly woman with COVID-19, enrolled during active disease.

J is TRBJ1-1 and V is TRBV15; the match to TRBD1 covers 7 bases. The germline gives CDR1 LNHNV, CDR2 YYDKDF (reference sequence). The CDR3 consists of 12 residues. J was trimmed by 10 bases and V by 4 bases; bases with no gene match: 6. DNA for the CDR3: TGTGCCACCAGCAACGACAGGGTCGGAGCTTTCTTT. Protein: CATSNDRVGAFF.

The V gene is TRBV18, the J gene TRBJ2-2, with D possibly matching TRBD1 (6 bases). V gave up 2 bases and J gave up 4 bases, with 11 bases separating them. CDR3 length: 15 amino acids. CDR1 is KGHSH and CDR2 is LQKENI in the germline V gene. CDR3 residues: CASSPWLQGTGELFF. The CDR3 DNA follows: TGTGCCAGCTCACCATGGCTACAGGGCACCGGGGAGCTGTTTTTT.

The V gene is TRBV25-1, the J gene TRBJ1-2; tentative D call: TRBD1 (5 bases). Per the germline V gene, CDR1 is MGHDK and CDR2 is SYGVNS. V dropped 6 bases and J dropped 8 bases, with 10 bases sitting between them. The CDR3 runs 11 residues. The CDR3 sequence is CASSRDQGYTF. The CDR3 DNA reads TGTGCCAGCAGCAGGGATCAGGGCTACACCTTC.

This chain's CDR3 is CAWSGTHLNQPQHF. DNA of the CDR3: TGTGCCTGGTCCGGGACACATTTAAATCAGCCCCAGCATTTT. The gene calls are TRBV30 and TRBJ1-5, with D possibly being TRBD1 (6 bases). This CDR3 contains 14 residues. Between the trimmed V and J ends, which lost 5 bases and 4 bases, there was a span of 15 bases. From germline, CDR1 is GTSNPN and CDR2 SVGIG (reference sequence).

This clone was picked up one time. This chain links TRBV29-1 with TRBJ1-1, with 7 bases that match TRBD1. CDR3 size: 13 residues. Per germline, CDR1 SQVTM and CDR2 ANQGSEA. After removal of 7 bases from V and 0 bases from J, the junction contained 5 bases not matched to a gene. Here the CDR3 reads CSANRGLNTEAFF. In DNA form, the CDR3 reads TGCAGCGCCAACAGGGGTCTGAACACTGAAGCTTTCTTT.

V usage is TRBV24-1 and J usage is TRBJ1-2; D not certain. Germline lookup yields CDR1 KGHDR and CDR2 SFDVKD. The CDR3 is 13 amino acids. Trimming cost V 1 base and J 2 bases, with 4 bases left between them. The CDR3, as DNA: TGTGCCACCAGTGATTTCAGGAACTATGGCTACACCTTC. Translated, it gives CATSDFRNYGYTF.

The chain is built from TRBV6-5 and TRBJ2-3; TRBD2 matches 8 bases. The CDR3 has 13 residues. V was pared by 4 bases and J by 8 bases, with 5 bases of the junction left unmatched. Germline V gene lookup returns CDR1 MNHEY and CDR2 SVGAGI. CDR3 residues: CASSLAAGGTQYF. CDR3 DNA sequence: TGTGCCAGCAGTTTAGCTGCGGGGGGTACGCAGTATTTT.

The V call is TRBV5-1, the J call TRBJ2-3; TRBD1 matches at 9 bases. The CDR3 length is 17 residues. Germline CDR1 SGHRS, CDR2 YFSETQ. The ends lost 1 base at V and 2 bases at J; junction bases unmatched: 8. CDR3 residues: CASSLTPGTGPTDTQYF. CDR3 DNA: TGCGCCAGCAGCTTGACTCCGGGGACAGGGCCCACAGATACGCAGTATTTT.

This clone appeared a few times. The genes are TRBV28 and TRBJ1-4; 8 bases are shared with TRBD1. The CDR3 runs to 15 residues. The germline V gene has CDR1 MDHEN and CDR2 SYDVKM. J was trimmed by 2 bases and V by 6 bases; bases with no gene match: 5. The CDR3 protein is CASRPGGPTNEKLFF. As DNA, the CDR3 is TGTGCCAGCAGACCAGGGGGCCCTACTAATGAAAAACTGTTTTTT.

The genes are TRBV4-2 and TRBJ1-6; TRBD1 might be the D (6 bases). Germline CDR1 and CDR2: LGHNA and YNFKEQ. CDR3 length equals 15 residues. Trimming cost V 1 base and J 9 bases, with 13 bases left between them. This CDR3 is CASSQGGGRSSPLHF. The CDR3 nucleotides read TGTGCCAGCAGCCAAGGGGGGGGGCGAAGTTCACCCCTCCACTTT.

The rearrangement uses TRBV9 and TRBJ2-1; D uncertain. This CDR3 is built from 14 residues. Germline lookup yields CDR1 SGDLS and CDR2 YYNGEE. V lost 4 bases and J lost 5, with 13 bases in between. This CDR3 reads CASSPTNTNNEQFF. As DNA, the CDR3 is TGTGCCAGCAGCCCTACTAACACCAACAATGAGCAGTTCTTC.

This clone appeared a few times. The chain uses TRBV7-2 and TRBJ2-6, with TRBD2 matching 10 bases. The CDR3 covers 17 residues. V was clipped by 6 bases and J by 2 bases; unmatched bases: 7. The V gene's germline CDR1 is SGHTA and CDR2 FQGNSA. CDR3 sequence reads: CASSSSLAGAGANVLTF. CDR3 bases: TGTGCCAGCAGTTCGTCCCTAGCGGGGGCTGGGGCCAACGTCCTGACTTTC.

This rearrangement joins TRBV6-6 to TRBJ1-4, with D unresolved. Germline-derived CDR1 and CDR2 are MNHNY and SVGAGI (reference sequence). Trimming left V 6 bases short and J 8 bases short, with 16 bases between. This CDR3 region has 14 residues. CDR3 protein: CASSRGLREEKLFF. CDR3 nucleotides: TGTGCCAGCAGCCGTGGACTAAGAGAGGAAAAACTGTTTTTT.

The chain combines TRBV4-1 with TRBJ1-6; 7 positions match TRBD1. CDR1 is MGHRA and CDR2 is YSYEKL in the germline V gene. V lost 0 bases to trimming and J lost 0 bases; unmatched junction nucleotides: 5. The CDR3 runs to 18 residues. The CDR3 sequence: CASSQDTGESSYNSPLHF. CDR3 bases: TGCGCCAGCAGCCAAGATACAGGGGAGAGCTCCTATAATTCACCCCTCCACTTT.

This clone has only a few counts. The V call is TRBV6-1, the J call TRBJ2-7, with D maybe TRBD1 (5 bases). Between the trimmed V and J ends, which lost 3 bases and 6 bases, there was a span of 9 bases. Germline V gene lookup returns CDR1 MNHNS and CDR2 SASEGT. The CDR3 loop spans 12 amino acids. CDR3 sequence reads: CASSDRVGEQYV. In nucleotides, the CDR3 is TGTGCCAGCAGTGACAGGGTGGGCGAGCAGTACGTC.

The V and J genes are TRBV18 and TRBJ1-1, with D uncertain. The CDR3 is made up of 13 amino acids. The V and J ends lost 2 bases and 8 bases respectively, with 12 bases between them. Germline V lookup: CDR1 KGHSH, CDR2 LQKENI. The CDR3 protein is CASSPNLASEAFF. In nucleotides, the CDR3 is TGTGCCAGCTCACCAAATCTTGCGAGCGAAGCTTTCTTT. The full variable domain, in which reference TRBV18 and TRBJ1-1 provide the parts outside the CDR3, is NAGVMQNPRHLVRRRGQEARLRCSPMKGHSHVYWYRQLPEEGLKFMVYLQKENIIDESGMPKERFSAEFPKEGPSILRIQQVVRGDSAAYFCASSPNLASEAFFGQGTRLTVV.

The chain employs TRBV2 and TRBJ1-3, with TRBD1 as a possible D gene (6 bases). The CDR3 has 16 amino acids. V was clipped by 7 bases and J by 2 bases, with 18 bases between them. CDR1 SNHLY and CDR2 FYNNEI come from the germline V gene. The CDR3 loop reads CASIRTVGAPGNTIYF. For the CDR3, the DNA is TGTGCCAGCATTCGGACAGTGGGGGCACCTGGAAACACCATATATTTT. Based on the CDR3 plus reference TRBV2 and TRBJ1-3, the full variable domain is EPEVTQTPSHQVTQMGQEVILRCVPISNHLYFYWYRQILGQKVEFLVSFYNNEISEKSEIFDDQFSVERPDGSNFTLKIRSTKLEDSAMYFCASIRTVGAPGNTIYFGEGSWLTVV.

The V call is TRBV10-3, the J call TRBJ2-4; D is possibly TRBD1 (5 bases). CDR1 ENHRY and CDR2 SYGVKD come from the germline V gene. The CDR3 has 12 residues. Trimming took 6 bases from V and 5 from J, leaving 8 bases between them. The CDR3 region is CAIRTVENIQYF. The CDR3 coding sequence is TGTGCCATCAGGACAGTGGAAAACATTCAGTACTTC.

The V and J genes are TRBV5-1 and TRBJ2-7; perhaps TRBD1 as D (6 bases). This CDR3 region has 13 residues. The V gene lost 1 base and the J gene lost 7 bases, with 12 bases spanning the gap. Germline assignment: CDR1 SGHRS and CDR2 YFSETQ. CDR3 sequence reads: CASSLSRGLEQYF. The CDR3 coding sequence is TGCGCCAGCAGCTTGTCCAGGGGTTTAGAGCAGTACTTC.

This chain connects TRBV21-1 to TRBJ1-3. TRBV21-1 constitutes a pseudogene. The CDR3 is made up of 15 amino acids. DNA for the CDR3: TGTGCCAGCAGCAAGACCAAGCGCTCTGGAAACACCATATATTTT. Amino acid sequence: CASSKTKRSGNTIYF.

The rearrangement links TRBV14 to TRBJ1-1; 10 bases align to TRBD1. Germline V gene data show CDR1 as SGHDN and CDR2 as FVKESK. V shed 6 bases and J 5 bases; nucleotides not matched to a gene: 3. There are 13 residues in the CDR3. This CDR3 is CASSRQGATEAFF. The CDR3 nucleotides read TGTGCCAGCAGTCGACAGGGGGCAACTGAAGCTTTCTTT.

The chain links TRBV6-4 to TRBJ2-5; TRBD2 agrees at 7 bases. Germline assignment: CDR1 MRHNA and CDR2 SNTAGT. The CDR3 covers 13 residues. The V segment lost 3 bases and the J segment 4 bases; nucleotides outside the gene matches: 2. CDR3 residues: CASSEGGGETQYF. In nucleotides, the CDR3 is TGTGCCAGCAGTGAGGGGGGGGGAGAGACCCAGTACTTC.

The rearrangement links TRBV5-1 to TRBJ2-2; 8 bases are shared with TRBD2. This CDR3 region has 17 residues. CDR1 and CDR2 (germline): SGHRS, YFSETQ. V gave up 1 base and J gave up 2 bases; unmatched junction bases: 7. The CDR3 region has the DNA TGCGCCAGCAGCTTGAGGGCTAGCGGGTCAAACACCGGGGAGCTGTTTTTT. The encoded protein is CASSLRASGSNTGELFF.

The V gene is TRBV28, the J gene TRBJ2-5, with TRBD1 as a possible D gene (5 bases). Germline V gives CDR1 MDHEN, CDR2 SYDVKM. V was trimmed by 2 bases and J by 6 bases, leaving 13 bases between them. CDR3 length: 14 amino acids. DNA for the CDR3: TGTGCCAGCAGTTTAAGTGGGGCCGGTAAGACCCAGTACTTC. Protein product: CASSLSGAGKTQYF.

The chain has TRBV30 and TRBJ2-7; TRBD1 agrees at 9 bases. This CDR3 region has 15 residues. Trimming removed 2 bases from V and 4 bases from J; junction bases left unmatched: 9. Looked up from germline, CDR1 is GTSNPN and CDR2 is SVGIG (reference sequence). CDR3 in amino acids: CAWSKGGTGMYEQYF. Here the CDR3 DNA reads TGTGCCTGGAGTAAGGGGGGGACAGGGATGTACGAGCAGTACTTC.

The V call is TRBV7-2, the J call TRBJ1-1, with D possibly matching TRBD1 (6 bases). The CDR3 loop spans 14 amino acids. CDR1 is SGHTA and CDR2 is FQGNSA in the germline V gene. V lost 7 bases and J lost 2, with 14 bases in between. The chain's CDR3 is CASIGTPYNTEAFF. CDR3 bases: TGTGCCAGCATCGGGACACCCTATAACACTGAAGCTTTCTTT.

This rearrangement joins TRBV3-1 (or the pseudogene TRBV3-2) to TRBJ2-3; 9 positions match TRBD2. Trimming removed 6 bases from V and 2 bases from J; junction bases left unmatched: 3. CDR1 and CDR2 from the germline V gene are LGHDT and YNNKEL (reference sequence). The CDR3 spans 14 residues. The CDR3 nucleotides are TGTGCCAGCAGGGCGGGGGGGCTCACAGATACGCAGTATTTT. Protein sequence: CASRAGGLTDTQYF.